Included here is one TCR beta chain sequence, with context. Sequenced by immunoSEQ multiplex PCR; TCRdb stores in-frame clones only, minus some. The data show fewer than 650,000 clones, roughly nine tenths seen once. The sample is drawn from a study of blood T cell repertoires in COVID-19. This sequence originates from a woman in her 50s with COVID-19, enrolled during active disease. Material for sequencing was peripheral blood.

CDR3 amino acids: CASSPQARTQYF. The CDR3 coding sequence is TGTGCCAGCAGCCCCCAGGCACGGACCCAGTACTTC. The chain joins TRBV12-3 or TRBV12-4 to TRBJ2-5; no clear D gene. V shed 6 bases and J shed 7 bases, with 12 bases lying between them. The CDR3 has 12 residues.